These T cell receptor beta chains were read from a single sample in a study of blood T cells in healthy people across ages. TCRdb re-called the 5' RACE reads with MiXCR, one entry per CDR3 protein. In the table there are 580,000 or so distinct CDR3 sequences, roughly 48% of which are singletons. Sequencing was performed on blood. The source is a man at least 80 years old in good health. CDR3s include the opening cysteine and the closing phenylalanine or tryptophan. A D gene is named only where the DNA matches it firmly. A row's size may be missing; if present it is once, few, many or a size class.

v_gene: TRBV29-1; d_gene: NA; j_gene: TRBJ1-5; abundance: NA; CDR3aa: CSVELSGQPQHF; CDR3nt: TGCAGCGTCGAGCTCTCGGGTCAGCCCCAGCATTTT
v_gene: TRBV20-1; d_gene: TRBD1; j_gene: TRBJ1-1; abundance: NA; CDR3aa: CSARDPTGQWDTEAFF; CDR3nt: TGCAGTGCTAGAGATCCAACGGGACAGTGGGACACTGAAGCTTTCTTT
v_gene: TRBV5-1; d_gene: TRBD2; j_gene: TRBJ2-7; abundance: NA; CDR3aa: CASSFYREGYEQYF; CDR3nt: TGCGCCAGCAGCTTTTACCGGGAGGGCTACGAGCAGTACTTC
v_gene: TRBV4-3; d_gene: NA; j_gene: TRBJ2-3; abundance: NA; CDR3aa: CASSHPGADTDTQYF; CDR3nt: TGCGCCAGCAGCCACCCAGGAGCGGACACAGATACGCAGTATTTT
v_gene: TRBV12-3/TRBV12-4; d_gene: NA; j_gene: TRBJ2-3; abundance: NA; CDR3aa: CASSLRGMAGVTDTQYF; CDR3nt: TGTGCCAGCAGTTTAAGGGGGATGGCGGGGGTCACAGATACGCAGTATTTT
v_gene: TRBV27; d_gene: TRBD2; j_gene: TRBJ2-1; abundance: NA; CDR3aa: CASSSSGTSGRAVNEQFF; CDR3nt: TGTGCCAGCAGTTCCTCAGGGACTAGCGGGAGGGCCGTCAATGAGCAGTTCTTC
v_gene: TRBV7-2; d_gene: NA; j_gene: TRBJ2-1; abundance: NA; CDR3aa: CASLPGRDVYNEQFF; CDR3nt: TGTGCCAGTCTTCCAGGCCGGGATGTGTACAATGAGCAGTTCTTC
v_gene: TRBV6-4; d_gene: NA; j_gene: TRBJ2-1; abundance: few; CDR3aa: CASSDSLGREQFF; CDR3nt: TGTGCCAGCAGTGACTCTCTGGGGCGGGAGCAGTTCTTC
v_gene: TRBV2; d_gene: NA; j_gene: TRBJ2-7; abundance: NA; CDR3aa: CASSEQDAFEQYF; CDR3nt: TGTGCCAGCAGTGAACAGGACGCCTTCGAGCAGTACTTC
v_gene: TRBV20-1; d_gene: TRBD1; j_gene: TRBJ1-6; abundance: few; CDR3aa: CSARDRFKGTGGNSPLHF; CDR3nt: TGCAGTGCTAGAGATCGTTTTAAGGGGACAGGGGGTAATTCACCCCTCCACTTT
v_gene: TRBV20-1; d_gene: TRBD2; j_gene: TRBJ2-3; abundance: few; CDR3aa: CSARSGRGGLDTQYF; CDR3nt: TGCAGTGCTAGGAGCGGGAGGGGAGGGCTGGATACGCAGTATTTT
v_gene: TRBV28; d_gene: TRBD1; j_gene: TRBJ2-5; abundance: few; CDR3aa: CASRRQGFQETQYF; CDR3nt: TGTGCCAGCAGAAGACAGGGATTCCAAGAGACCCAGTACTTC
v_gene: TRBV20-1; d_gene: NA; j_gene: TRBJ2-5; abundance: NA; CDR3aa: CSARRAAGGAEETQYF; CDR3nt: TGCAGTGCTAGAAGGGCCGCAGGAGGAGCGGAAGAGACCCAGTACTTC
v_gene: TRBV6-6; d_gene: NA; j_gene: TRBJ2-1; abundance: NA; CDR3aa: CASSALRYNEQFF; CDR3nt: TGTGCCAGCAGTGCCCTACGGTACAATGAGCAGTTCTTC
v_gene: TRBV9; d_gene: NA; j_gene: TRBJ2-4; abundance: few; CDR3aa: CASSVSEKPLSKQPLAKNIQYF; CDR3nt: TGTGCCAGCAGCGTAAGCGAAAAACCACTCTCCAAACAGCCACTAGCCAAAAACATTCAGTACTTC
v_gene: TRBV6-6; d_gene: NA; j_gene: TRBJ1-1; abundance: few; CDR3aa: CASSFGGRDTEAFF; CDR3nt: TGTGCCAGCAGTTTTGGGGGACGGGACACTGAAGCTTTCTTT
v_gene: TRBV20-1; d_gene: TRBD1; j_gene: TRBJ1-2; abundance: NA; CDR3aa: CSDRGRPDRGYTF; CDR3nt: TGCAGTGACAGGGGTCGTCCGGATCGTGGCTACACCTTC
v_gene: TRBV7-2; d_gene: TRBD2; j_gene: TRBJ2-3; abundance: few; CDR3aa: CASSLLAGGLDTQYF; CDR3nt: TGTGCCAGCAGCCTACTAGCGGGAGGGTTGGATACGCAGTATTTT
v_gene: TRBV7-2; d_gene: NA; j_gene: TRBJ1-2; abundance: few; CDR3aa: CASSVKWDTYGYTF; CDR3nt: TGTGCCAGCAGCGTGAAGTGGGACACCTATGGCTACACCTTC
v_gene: TRBV4-2; d_gene: NA; j_gene: TRBJ1-5; abundance: NA; CDR3aa: CASSKEGYSNQPQHF; CDR3nt: TGTGCCAGCAGCAAAGAGGGTTATAGCAATCAGCCCCAGCATTTT
v_gene: TRBV7-2; d_gene: NA; j_gene: TRBJ2-7; abundance: few; CDR3aa: CASSLDPGASRFEQYF; CDR3nt: TGTGCCAGCAGCTTAGACCCCGGGGCTAGCAGGTTCGAGCAGTACTTC
v_gene: TRBV5-1; d_gene: NA; j_gene: TRBJ1-1; abundance: NA; CDR3aa: CASSTTTGNTEAFF; CDR3nt: TGCGCCAGCAGCACAACGACAGGGAACACTGAAGCTTTCTTT
v_gene: TRBV9; d_gene: TRBD2; j_gene: TRBJ2-1; abundance: few; CDR3aa: CASSPSRLAGRSYNEQFF; CDR3nt: TGTGCCAGCAGCCCGAGTCGACTAGCGGGGCGCTCCTACAATGAGCAGTTCTTC
v_gene: TRBV2; d_gene: NA; j_gene: TRBJ1-5; abundance: NA; CDR3aa: CASSDVTRGQPQHF; CDR3nt: TGTGCCAGCAGTGACGTTACCCGCGGGCAGCCCCAGCATTTT
v_gene: TRBV4-3; d_gene: NA; j_gene: TRBJ1-2; abundance: NA; CDR3aa: CASSQDGWEPSPYGYTF; CDR3nt: TGCGCCAGCAGCCAAGATGGATGGGAGCCATCTCCCTATGGCTACACCTTC
v_gene: TRBV10-3; d_gene: NA; j_gene: TRBJ1-4; abundance: few; CDR3aa: CAISDDGATNEKLFF; CDR3nt: TGTGCCATCAGTGATGACGGTGCAACTAATGAAAAACTGTTTTTT
v_gene: TRBV20-1; d_gene: NA; j_gene: TRBJ2-1; abundance: NA; CDR3aa: CSAREWQGMNEQFF; CDR3nt: TGCAGTGCTAGAGAGTGGCAGGGTATGAATGAGCAGTTCTTC
v_gene: TRBV7-3; d_gene: NA; j_gene: TRBJ2-2; abundance: NA; CDR3aa: CASSPSVGATGELFF; CDR3nt: TGTGCCAGCAGCCCAAGTGTGGGGGCCACCGGGGAGCTGTTTTTT
v_gene: TRBV29-1; d_gene: NA; j_gene: TRBJ2-7; abundance: NA; CDR3aa: CSVLVFSSYEQYF; CDR3nt: TGCAGCGTTCTGGTCTTTTCCTCCTACGAGCAGTACTTC
v_gene: TRBV3-1; d_gene: NA; j_gene: TRBJ2-7; abundance: NA; CDR3aa: CASAGTNPSEQYF; CDR3nt: TGTGCCAGCGCCGGGACAAATCCGAGCGAGCAGTACTTC
v_gene: TRBV7-2; d_gene: TRBD1; j_gene: TRBJ2-3; abundance: NA; CDR3aa: CASSSWTGSTDTQYF; CDR3nt: TGTGCCAGCAGCTCCTGGACAGGAAGCACAGATACGCAGTATTTT
v_gene: TRBV6-1; d_gene: NA; j_gene: TRBJ2-1; abundance: NA; CDR3aa: CASSDLRGSGTYNEQFF; CDR3nt: TGTGCCAGCAGTGATCTCCGGGGTTCTGGTACCTACAATGAGCAGTTCTTC
v_gene: TRBV5-1; d_gene: TRBD1; j_gene: TRBJ2-7; abundance: few; CDR3aa: CASSLDGTGAYEQYF; CDR3nt: TGCGCCAGCAGCTTGGACGGGACAGGAGCCTACGAGCAGTACTTC